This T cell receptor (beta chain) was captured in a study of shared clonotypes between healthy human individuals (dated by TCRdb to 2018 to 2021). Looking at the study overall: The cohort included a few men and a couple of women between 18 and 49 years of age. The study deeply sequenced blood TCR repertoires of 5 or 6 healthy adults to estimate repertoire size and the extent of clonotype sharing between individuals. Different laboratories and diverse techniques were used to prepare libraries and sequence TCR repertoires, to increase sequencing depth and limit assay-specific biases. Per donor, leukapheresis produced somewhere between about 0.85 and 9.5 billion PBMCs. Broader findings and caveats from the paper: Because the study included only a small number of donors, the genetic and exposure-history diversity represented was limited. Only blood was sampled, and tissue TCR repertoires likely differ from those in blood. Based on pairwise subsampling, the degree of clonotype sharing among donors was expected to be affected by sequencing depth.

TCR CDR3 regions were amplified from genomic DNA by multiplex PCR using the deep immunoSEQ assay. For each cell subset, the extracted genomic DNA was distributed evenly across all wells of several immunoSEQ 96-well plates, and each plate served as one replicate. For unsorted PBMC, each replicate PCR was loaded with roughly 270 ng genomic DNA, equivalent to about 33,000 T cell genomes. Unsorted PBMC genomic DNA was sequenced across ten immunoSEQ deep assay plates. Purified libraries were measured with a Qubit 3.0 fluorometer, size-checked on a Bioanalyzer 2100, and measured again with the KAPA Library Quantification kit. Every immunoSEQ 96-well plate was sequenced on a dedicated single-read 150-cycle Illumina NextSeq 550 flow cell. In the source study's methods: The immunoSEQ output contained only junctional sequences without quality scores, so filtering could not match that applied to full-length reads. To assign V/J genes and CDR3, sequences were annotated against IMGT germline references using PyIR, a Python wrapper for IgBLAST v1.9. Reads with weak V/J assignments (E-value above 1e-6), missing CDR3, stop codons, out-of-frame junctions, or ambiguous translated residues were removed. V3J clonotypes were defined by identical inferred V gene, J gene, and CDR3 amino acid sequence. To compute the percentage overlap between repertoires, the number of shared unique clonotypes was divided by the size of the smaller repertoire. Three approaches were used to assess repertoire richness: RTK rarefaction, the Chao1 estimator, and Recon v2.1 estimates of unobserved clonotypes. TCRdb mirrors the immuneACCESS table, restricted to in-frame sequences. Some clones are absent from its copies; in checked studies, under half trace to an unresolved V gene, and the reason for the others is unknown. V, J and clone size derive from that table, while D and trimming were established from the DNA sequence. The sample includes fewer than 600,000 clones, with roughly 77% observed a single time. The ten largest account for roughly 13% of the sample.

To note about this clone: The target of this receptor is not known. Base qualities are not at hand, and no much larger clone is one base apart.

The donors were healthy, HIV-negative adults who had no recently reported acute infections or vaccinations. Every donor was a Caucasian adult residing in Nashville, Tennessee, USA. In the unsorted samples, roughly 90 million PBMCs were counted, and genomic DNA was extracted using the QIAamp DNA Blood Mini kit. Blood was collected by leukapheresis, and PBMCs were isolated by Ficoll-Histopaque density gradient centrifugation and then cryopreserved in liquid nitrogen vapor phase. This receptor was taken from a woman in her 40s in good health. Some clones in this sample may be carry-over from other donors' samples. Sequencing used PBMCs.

The CDR3 protein sequence reads: CASSPPGSGANVLTF. The DNA is as follows: TGTGCCAGTAGTCCCCCGGGCTCTGGGGCCAACGTCCTGACTTTC. This sequence uses TRBV19 and TRBJ2-6; a confident D gene designation cannot be given. Trimming takes 5 bases from V and 0 bases from J, and the germline ends sit 8 bases apart. Based on the germline V gene (reference sequence), the CDR1 and CDR2 sequences are LNHDA and SQIVND. Inclusive of the bounding cysteine and phenylalanine, the CDR3 is 15 residues long. Solely the CDR3 DNA is kept, with 45 bases framed from the first base.